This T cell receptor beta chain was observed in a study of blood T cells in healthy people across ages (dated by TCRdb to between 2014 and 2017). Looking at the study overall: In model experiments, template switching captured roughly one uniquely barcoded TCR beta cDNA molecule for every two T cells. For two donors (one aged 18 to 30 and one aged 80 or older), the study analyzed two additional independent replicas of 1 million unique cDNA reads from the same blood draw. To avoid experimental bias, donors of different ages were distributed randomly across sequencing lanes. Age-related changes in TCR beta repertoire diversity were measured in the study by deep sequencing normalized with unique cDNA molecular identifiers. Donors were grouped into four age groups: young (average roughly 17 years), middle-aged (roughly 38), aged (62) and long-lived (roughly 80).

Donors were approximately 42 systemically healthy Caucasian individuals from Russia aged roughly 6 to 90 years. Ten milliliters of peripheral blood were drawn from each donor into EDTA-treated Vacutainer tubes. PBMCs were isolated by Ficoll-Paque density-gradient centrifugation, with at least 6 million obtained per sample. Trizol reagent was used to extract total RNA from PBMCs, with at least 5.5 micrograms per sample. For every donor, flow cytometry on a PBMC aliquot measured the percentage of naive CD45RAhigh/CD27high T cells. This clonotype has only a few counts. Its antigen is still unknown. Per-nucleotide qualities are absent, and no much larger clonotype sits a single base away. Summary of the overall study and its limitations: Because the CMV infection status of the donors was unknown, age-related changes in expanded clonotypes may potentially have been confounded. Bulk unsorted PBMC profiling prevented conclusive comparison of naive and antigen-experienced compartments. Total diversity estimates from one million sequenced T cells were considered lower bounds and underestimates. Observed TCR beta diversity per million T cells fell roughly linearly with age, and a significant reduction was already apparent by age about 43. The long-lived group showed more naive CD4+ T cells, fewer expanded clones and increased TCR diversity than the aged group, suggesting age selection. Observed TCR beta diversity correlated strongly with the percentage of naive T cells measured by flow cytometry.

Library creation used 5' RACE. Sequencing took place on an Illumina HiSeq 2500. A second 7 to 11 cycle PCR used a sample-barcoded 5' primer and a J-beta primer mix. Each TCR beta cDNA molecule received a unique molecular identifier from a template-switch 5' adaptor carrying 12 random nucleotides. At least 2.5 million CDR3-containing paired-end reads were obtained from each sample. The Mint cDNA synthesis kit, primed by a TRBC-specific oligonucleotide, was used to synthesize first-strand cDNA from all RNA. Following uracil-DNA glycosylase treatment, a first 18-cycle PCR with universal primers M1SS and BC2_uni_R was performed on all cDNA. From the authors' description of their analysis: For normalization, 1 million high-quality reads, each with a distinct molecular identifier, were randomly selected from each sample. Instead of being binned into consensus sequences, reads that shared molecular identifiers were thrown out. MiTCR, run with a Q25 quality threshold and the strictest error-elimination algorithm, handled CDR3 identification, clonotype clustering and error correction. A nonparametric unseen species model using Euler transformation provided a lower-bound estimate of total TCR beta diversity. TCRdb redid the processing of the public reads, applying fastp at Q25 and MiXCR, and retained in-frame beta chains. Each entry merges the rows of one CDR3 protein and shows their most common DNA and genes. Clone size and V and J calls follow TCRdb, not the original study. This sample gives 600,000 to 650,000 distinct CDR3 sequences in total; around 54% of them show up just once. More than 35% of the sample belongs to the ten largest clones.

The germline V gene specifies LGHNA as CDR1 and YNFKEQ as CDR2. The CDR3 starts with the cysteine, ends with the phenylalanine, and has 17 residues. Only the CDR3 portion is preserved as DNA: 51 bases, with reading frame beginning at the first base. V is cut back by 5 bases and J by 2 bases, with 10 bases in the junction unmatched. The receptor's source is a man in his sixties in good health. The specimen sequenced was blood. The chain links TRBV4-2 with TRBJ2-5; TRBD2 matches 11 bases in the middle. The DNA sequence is TGTGCCAGCAGCTCCCGAGGTAGCGGGGGGGATCAAGAGACCCAGTACTTC. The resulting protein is CASSSRGSGGDQETQYF.